Listed here is a single T cell receptor (beta chain). Its specificity is unknown. It was at deep level that the assay was run. Some clones are missing from TCRdb's copy, which holds only in-frame ones; the method was immunoSEQ multiplex PCR. The sample lists over 2 million clones, less than 95% occurring once. This sample is part of a study of shared clonotypes between healthy human individuals. Background on the study: Aged 18 to 49, the donors were a couple of women and a few men.

Naivety among CD8 cells was defined by CD45RO negativity and positive CCR7 selection, thereby excluding terminally differentiated effector memory CD45RA+ cells. Healthy HIV-negative adults without recent acute infections or vaccinations served as donors. The length of the CDR3 is 14 residues. V lost 10 bases and J 5 bases, leaving 18 bases between the germline ends. Germline assignment: CDR1 MDHEN and CDR2 SYDVKM. Overall study findings and caveats: In general, naive subsets displayed greater estimated richness than memory subsets did.

The V gene is TRBV28, the J gene TRBJ1-5; tentative D call: TRBD1 (6 bases). This receptor was identified in a man younger than 35 in good health. The material sequenced was naive CD8+ T cells sorted from blood. The CDR3 spells CATRQAGEDQPQHF. The CDR3 DNA follows: TGTGCCACCAGGCAGGCAGGGGAGGATCAGCCCCAGCATTTT.